The entry that follows covers one T cell receptor beta chain sequence. The sample is drawn from a study of blood T cell repertoires in COVID-19. Clones were sequenced by immunoSEQ multiplex PCR, and TCRdb holds only the in-frame ones, with some missing. The sample carries tens of thousands of clones, roughly 84% recorded once. Sequencing used peripheral blood. The TCR originated in a woman in her seventies with acute or convalescent COVID-19.

CDR3 sequence: CASSAQGASTDTQYF. The CDR3 DNA reads TGTGCCAGCAGCGCCCAGGGTGCGAGCACAGATACGCAGTATTTT. This chain uses TRBV9 with TRBJ2-3; D is possibly TRBD1 (5 bases). CDR3 length: 15 residues. Germline V gene data show CDR1 as SGDLS and CDR2 as YYNGEE. Trimming removed 3 bases from V and 0 bases from J, with 11 bases in between.